This T cell receptor (beta chain) was sequenced in a study of technical replicates of blood from a handful of donors (dated by TCRdb to between 2016 and 2019). The method behind the library was the immunoSEQ multiplex PCR assay. TCRdb stores this immuneACCESS table with in-frame sequences only. Part of the clones is absent; in the studies checked, under half of the shortfall reflects unresolved V genes, and no reason is known for the rest. In all, the sample holds 70,000 to 85,000 clones, and around 97% of those were seen once. Less than 0.2% of the sample is taken by the ten largest. The CDR3 starts with the cysteine, ends with the phenylalanine, and has 20 residues. Only the CDR3 portion is preserved as DNA: 60 bases, with reading frame beginning at the first base. Trimmed from V: 5 bases; trimmed from J: 1 base; junction bases lacking a gene match: 22. Sequences LNHDA (CDR1) and SQIVND (CDR2) are obtained from the germline V gene (reference sequence).

A note on this clone: Its antigen has not been determined. No much larger clonotype is one base removed from it; base qualities were not supplied.

Sequencing was carried out using T cells isolated from PBMCs. The receptor comes from a human donor in good health. The rearranged chain carries TRBV19 and TRBJ1-2, with 7 bases in between that match TRBD1. Read as DNA, the sequence is TGTGCCAGTAGTCACCTAATCGCCGGGACAGAAGCTTTTATTAACTATGGCTACACCTTC. It specifies CASSHLIAGTEAFINYGYTF.